The clone carrying this T cell receptor (beta chain) came up many times. Its cognate antigen is unknown. The data were obtained in a study of identical twins. Study results and limitations: Excess sharing by twins proved weaker in beta out-of-frame sequences.

From the 5' RACE reads, TCRdb called clonotypes with MiXCR, one entry per CDR3 protein. In the table there are 350,000 or so distinct CDR3 sequences, approximately 8.7% of which are singletons. All donors were healthy, and all were Caucasian. CDR1 SGHTA and CDR2 FQGTGA come from the germline V gene. This CDR3 region has 15 residues. Unmatched junction bases numbered 4, after V lost 5 bases and J lost 0 bases. The chain combines TRBV7-3 with TRBJ1-1; TRBD1 matches at 9 bases. This receptor was obtained from a woman between 50 and 59 years old in good health. Sequenced input: naive T cells sorted from blood. The CDR3 region is CASSPQGAVNTEAFF. DNA for the CDR3: TGTGCCAGCAGCCCACAGGGGGCCGTGAACACTGAAGCTTTCTTT.